This T cell receptor beta chain was sequenced for a study of Ad26.COV2.S vaccination and SARS-CoV-2 variants. About the study: Each vaccinee took Ad26.COV2.S intramuscularly, once or twice 56 days apart.

As concerns this clone: Its specificity is not known.

V lost 5 bases to trimming and J lost 7 bases, with 23 bases between them. The CDR3 loop spans 16 amino acids. The V gene's germline CDR1 is MNHEY and CDR2 SMNVEV (reference sequence). Overall study findings and caveats: Spike-specific TCR breadth ran higher among vaccine recipients than placebo recipients.

Treatment reported: roughly 20 received Ad26.COV2.S at low or high dose, single or two shots; roughly five received placebo; per-sample allocation not given. Samples analyzed were those drawn on day 63 after the first vaccine or placebo injection. Aged 18-55 years, donor was enrolled in Boston in about 2020. Participants' vaccine, an Ad26 vector, delivered Wuhan-strain SARS-CoV-2 spike. Libraries were prepared by immunoSEQ multiplex PCR; TCRdb keeps only in-frame clonotypes and omits some of them. The sample lists about 440,000 clones; 80% to 95% were seen once. The V call is TRBV27, the J call TRBJ1-2, with TRBD1 as a possible D gene (6 bases). The receptor was isolated from a person aged 18-60 years who received the Ad26.COV2.S COVID-19 vaccine or a placebo. The sequences come from peripheral blood, collected in a trial of Ad26.COV2.S vaccine versus placebo. The CDR3 is CASSPGDGRDTIGYTF. As DNA, the CDR3 is TGTGCCAGCAGTCCCGGGGACGGTCGGGACACGATTGGCTACACCTTC.